What follows is one T cell receptor (beta chain) and its context. The CDR3 loop spans 17 amino acids. V lost 6 bases and J 2 bases, leaving 23 bases between the germline ends. Germline CDR1 is MNHEY and CDR2 is SMNVEV (reference sequence). PCR used 60 Vbeta primers and 13 Jbeta primers. The method was immunoSEQ multiplex PCR; TCRdb's version includes in-frame clones alone and lacks a portion of them. The table lists more than 130,000 clones, about 80% of them singletons. The data derive from a study of cytomegalovirus exposure and HLA in healthy donors. Study-wide context: Unique TCRs from HLA-typed donors, 70 million to 85 million of them, were held in an early data release.

The material sequenced was PBMCs. V gene TRBV27 combines with J gene TRBJ2-7; a possible D gene is TRBD1 (6 bases). This clonotype was sampled from a male donor in good health and CMV-seronegative. CDR3 amino acids: CASSPSIQGPGPYEQYF. CDR3 bases: TGTGCCAGCAGCCCTAGTATACAGGGACCAGGCCCCTACGAGCAGTACTTC.